Following are 4 T cell receptor beta chains from one sample sequenced in a study of shared clonotypes between healthy human individuals. Some clones are missing from TCRdb's copy, which holds only in-frame ones; the method was immunoSEQ multiplex PCR. The sample comprises approximately 2.5 million clones, 93% of which are singletons, and 0.36% rests with the top ten. The sequenced material came from naive CD4+ T cells from PBMCs. Subset described: CD45RA+ positively selected. The receptors stem from a man aged 18-30 years in good health. Some clones in this sample may be carry-over from other donors' samples.

The chain joins TRBV7-2 to TRBJ1-2; D gene uncertain. CDR3 size: 13 residues. Germline values: CDR1 SGHTA, CDR2 FQGNSA. With 1 base removed from V and 5 bases from J, the gap between germline ends came to 8 bases. The CDR3 here is CASSLGQVYGYTF. CDR3 bases: TGTGCCAGCAGCTTAGGGCAGGTTTATGGCTACACCTTC.

The genes are TRBV28 and TRBJ2-7; D unclear. The CDR3 is 15 amino acids. Germline V lookup: CDR1 MDHEN, CDR2 SYDVKM. Trimming stripped 5 bases from V and 4 bases from J, with 18 bases between. This chain's CDR3 is CASSPARPAPYEQYF. The CDR3 nucleotides are TGTGCCAGCAGTCCCGCCAGGCCGGCCCCTTACGAGCAGTACTTC.

This clone was counted only a few times. This chain joins TRBV27 and TRBJ1-1; TRBD1 might be the D (6 bases). The ends were cut back, 10 bases at V and 2 bases at J, with 17 bases in the middle. This CDR3 is built from 14 residues. Germline-derived CDR1 and CDR2 are MNHEY and SMNVEV (reference sequence). The CDR3 nucleotides are TGTGCCACCAGAGGCCGGGACAATAACACTGAAGCTTTCTTT. The encoded protein is CATRGRDNNTEAFF.

Concerning this clone: Other DNA sequences of this sample code for an identical CDR3. This chain joins TRBV5-1 and TRBJ2-3; D gene uncertain. Germline V gene sequence: CDR1 SGHRS, CDR2 YFSETQ. The CDR3 is 15 amino acids. Deletions cut 0 bases from V and 2 bases from J, with 10 bases between. The CDR3 spells CASSLVGPSTDTQYF. CDR3 sequence (DNA): TGCGCCAGCAGCTTGGTGGGCCCGTCCACAGATACGCAGTATTTT. The full variable domain, in which reference TRBV5-1 and TRBJ2-3 provide the parts outside the CDR3, is KAGVTQTPRYLIKTRGQQVTLSCSPISGHRSVSWYQQTPGQGLQFLFEYFSETQRNKGNFPGRFSGRQFSNSRSEMNVSTLELGDSALYLCASSLVGPSTDTQYFGPGTRLTVL.